The present entry profiles one TCR beta chain with its context. Profiling relied on immunoSEQ multiplex PCR, and the TCRdb table lists in-frame clones only, not all of them. The sample contains roughly 69,000 clones, about 86% of which appear only once. The data derive from a study of blood T cell repertoires in COVID-19. Study background: From T cells, B-cell-depleted T cells, or PBMCs came the material, which was cDNA or gDNA.

V lost 5 bases to trimming and J lost 4 bases; unmatched junction nucleotides: 5. From germline, CDR1 is MNHEY and CDR2 SMNVEV (reference sequence). The CDR3 length is 14 residues. The receptor was derived from a man in his fifties with active COVID-19. The specimen was peripheral blood. The gene calls are TRBV27 and TRBJ1-2; 9 nucleotides match TRBD1. The CDR3 bases are TGTGCCAGCAGTCCCGGGACAGGGATCTATGGCTACACCTTC. Translating it yields CASSPGTGIYGYTF.